The sequence of this T cell receptor beta chain was determined in a study of metastatic and nonmetastatic thyroid tumors. The germline V gene has CDR1 LGHDT and CDR2 YNNKEL (reference sequence). Between the trimmed V and J ends, which lost 0 bases and 1 base, there was a span of 6 bases. This CDR3 has 14 amino acids. TCRdb called clones again from the PCR reads with MiXCR. The sample yields approximately 16,000 clones, about 12% seen once. This clone was found many times. A much larger clone differs by one base, so this may be a read error. The same CDR3 is also encoded by other DNA sequences in this sample. No treatment of any kind had been given to any patient before thyroid surgery.

The chain uses TRBV3-1 and TRBJ2-5, with D hard to call. The sequenced material came from tumor tissue. This receptor was obtained from a female donor with papillary thyroid cancer or a benign thyroid nodule (not recorded which). Some clones in this sample may be carry-over from other donors' samples. CDR3 DNA: TGTGCCAGCAGCCAAGAACTGCTCCAAGAGACCCAGTACTTC. Translation gives CASSQELLQETQYF.